The clone carrying this T cell receptor (beta chain) was seen a single time. Its antigen is unknown. Germline CDR1 reads SGHRS; CDR2 reads YFSETQ. V was clipped by 4 bases and J by 2 bases, with 9 bases between them. CDR3 length equals 13 residues. The sample originates from a study of OX40 agonist ivuxolimab in advanced cancers. General study results and limits: In general, CD8+ T cells held more expanded clones than CD4+ did, on average.

Repertoires were generated with immunoSEQ multiplex PCR, while TCRdb's copy carries only in-frame clones and drops some. The sample consists of roughly 32,000 clones, around 84% of them appearing once. The sequencing used CD4+ or CD8+ T cells sorted from blood, collected in a trial of the OX40 agonist ivuxolimab. This chain links TRBV5-1 with TRBJ1-2; possibly TRBD1 for D (5 bases). This receptor was obtained from an adult with an advanced solid tumor such as melanoma, head and neck, liver or kidney cancer. CDR3 DNA sequence: TGCGCCAGCAGCCCGAGGGGCAACTATGGCTACACCTTC. It yields the protein CASSPRGNYGYTF.